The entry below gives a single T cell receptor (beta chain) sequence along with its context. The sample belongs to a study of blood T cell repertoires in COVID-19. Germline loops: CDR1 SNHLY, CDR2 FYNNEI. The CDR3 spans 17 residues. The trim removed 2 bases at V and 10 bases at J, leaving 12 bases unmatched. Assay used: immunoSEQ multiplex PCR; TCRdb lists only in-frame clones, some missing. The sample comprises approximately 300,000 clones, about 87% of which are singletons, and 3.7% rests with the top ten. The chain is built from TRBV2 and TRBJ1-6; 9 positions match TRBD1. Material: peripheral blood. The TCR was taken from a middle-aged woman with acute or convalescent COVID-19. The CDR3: CASSENSRDRDGSPLHF. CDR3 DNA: TGTGCCAGCAGTGAAAACTCTAGGGACAGGGATGGGTCACCCCTCCACTTT.